This T cell receptor (beta chain) was sequenced in a study of graft-versus-host responses after intestinal transplantation. In the study overall: Anti-thymocyte globulin induction, then tacrolimus and steroids for approximately 3 years, went to all recipients.

This clone has a single count. Its antigen is undetermined. In germline, CDR1 is SGHAT, CDR2 FQNNGV. The CDR3 is 17 residues long. The junction had 11 bases not matched to a gene; V was cut back by 5 bases and J by 0 bases. Profiled with immunoSEQ multiplex PCR; TCRdb holds only in-frame clones, not every one. The repertoire holds about 90,000 clones, with 82% as singletons. Whole-study findings and limits: Early post-transplant falls in HvG clones accompanied the peak levels of circulating GvH clones. High graft-versus-host to host-versus-graft clonal ratios were found in allografts of patients who had graft-donor T cell macrochimerism.

This specimen consisted of unstimulated CD4+ T cells sorted from spleen or lymph node cells, obtained before intestinal transplant. The chain has TRBV11-2 and TRBJ2-5, with TRBD2 matching 8 bases. The sequence was collected from a human donor who received an intestinal transplant. In DNA, the CDR3 is TGTGCCAGCAGCAATACACTAGCGGAGCTGTACCAAGAGACCCAGTACTTC. This codes for CASSNTLAELYQETQYF.